Reported below is one TCR beta chain. The target antigen is unknown. The data originate from a study of glioma-infiltrating T cells after dendritic cell vaccination. Study-wide results and caveats: Longer survival after dendritic cell vaccination followed higher pretreatment TIL content. The cohort had few patients with full blood and tumor sets.

Sequencing used immunoSEQ multiplex PCR; TCRdb keeps in-frame clones, though not all of them. The top ten hold roughly 5.7% of the sample, which has around 90,000 clones, 70% to 80% seen once. No glioblastoma patient carried an isocitrate dehydrogenase mutation. PBMC sampling occurred before vaccination, two weeks after the third dose, and at progression. This CDR3 is built from 15 residues. Germline loops: CDR1 MNHEY, CDR2 SVGAGI. Trimming took off 6 bases at V and 0 bases at J, with 12 bases between the two ends. This clonotype was obtained from a human donor with glioblastoma. Sequenced material: blood, taken before dendritic cell vaccination. The chain recombines TRBV6-5 with TRBJ2-1; possibly TRBD1 for D (6 bases). CDR3 protein: CASSRGQISYNEQFF. CDR3 coding DNA: TGTGCCAGCAGCCGCGGACAGATCTCCTACAATGAGCAGTTCTTC.